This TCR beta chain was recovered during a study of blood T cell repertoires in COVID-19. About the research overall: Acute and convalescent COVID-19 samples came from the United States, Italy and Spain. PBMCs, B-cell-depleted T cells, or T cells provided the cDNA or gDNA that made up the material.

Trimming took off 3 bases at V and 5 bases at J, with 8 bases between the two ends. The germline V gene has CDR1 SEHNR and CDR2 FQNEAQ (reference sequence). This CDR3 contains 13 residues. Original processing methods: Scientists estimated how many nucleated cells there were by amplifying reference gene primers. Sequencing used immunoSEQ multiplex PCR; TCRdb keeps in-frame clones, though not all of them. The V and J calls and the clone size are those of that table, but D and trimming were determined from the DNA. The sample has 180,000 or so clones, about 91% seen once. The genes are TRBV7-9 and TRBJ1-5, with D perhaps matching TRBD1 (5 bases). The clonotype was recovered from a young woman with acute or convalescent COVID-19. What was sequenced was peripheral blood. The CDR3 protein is CASSLGLDQPQHF. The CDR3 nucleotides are TGTGCCAGCAGCTTGGGACTAGATCAGCCCCAGCATTTT.